The entry below describes one T cell receptor (beta chain). Antigen: not known. The CDR3 is 18 residues long. Per germline, CDR1 SGHAT and CDR2 FQNNGV. With 1 base removed from V and 3 bases from J, the gap between germline ends came to 20 bases. This sample is drawn from a study of OX40 agonist ivuxolimab in advanced cancers. The wider study: Six ivuxolimab dose levels, 0.01 to 10 mg/kg, were given intravenously every 2 weeks.

Blood got drawn at baseline, again on cycle 4 day 1, and then on cycle 7 day 1. General study findings and limits: The study found that CD8+ T cells averaged more expanded clones than CD4+. Partial responders at 0.1-3.0 mg/kg showed near-lowest clonal expansion.

Assay: immunoSEQ multiplex PCR; the TCRdb copy retains only in-frame clones and omits some. The sample consists of about 80,000 clones, 94% of them appearing once. The sequencing used CD4+ or CD8+ T cells sorted from blood, collected in a trial of the OX40 agonist ivuxolimab. The rearrangement links TRBV11-2 to TRBJ2-3; tentative D call: TRBD2 (6 bases). This sequence was found in an adult with an advanced solid tumor such as melanoma, head and neck, liver or kidney cancer. In nucleotides, the CDR3 is TGTGCCAGCAGCTTAGGTTTTAGGAGGGACCACTGGACAGATACGCAGTATTTT. Its protein is CASSLGFRRDHWTDTQYF.